A selection of T cell receptor beta chains follows, all from one sample in a study of cytomegalovirus exposure and HLA in healthy donors. Measured with immunoSEQ multiplex PCR; TCRdb has only the in-frame clones, and not every one. The sample shows some 180,000 clones, approximately 86% of them seen only once. Sequencing input: PBMCs. The receptors shown here come from a man aged 25-45 years in good health and CMV-seropositive. Both conserved end residues are part of each CDR3. The D gene is left open where the match is weak. Clone size appears in some rows only: once, few, many, or a class for an expanded clone.

>-|TRBV11-2|-|TRBJ1-1
TGTGCCAGCAGCTTTGTATGGGACGCTGACGCTGAAGCTTTCTTT
CASSFVWDADAEAFF
>-|TRBV7-2|-|TRBJ1-1
TGTGCCAGCAGCCGGGAGGCAGGTGCTGAAGCTTTCTTT
CASSREAGAEAFF
>-|TRBV7-3|TRBD2|TRBJ2-3
TGTGCCAGCAGCCCGCATCCGCCGGGACTAGCGGACACAGATACGCAGTATTTT
CASSPHPPGLADTDTQYF
>-|TRBV14|-|TRBJ1-1
TGTGCCAGCAGTCCAAAGGGGGGCTCTGAAGCTTTCTTT
CASSPKGGSEAFF
>once|TRBV9|-|TRBJ1-1
TGTGCCAGCAGCAGAGTCGGGGGGAACACTGAAGCTTTCTTT
CASSRVGGNTEAFF
>few|TRBV9|-|TRBJ1-1
TGTGCCAGCAGCGTAGCCGGGTACCGGTGGGACACTGAAGCTTTCTTT
CASSVAGYRWDTEAFF
>-|TRBV7-6|-|TRBJ2-7
TGTGCCAGCAGCAACGCCGGGACCTCCTACGAGCAGTACTTC
CASSNAGTSYEQYF
>-|TRBV28|TRBD1|TRBJ1-2
TGTGCCAGCCGGTTACCAGGGGGCGCTGAAGACTATGGCTACACCTTC
CASRLPGGAEDYGYTF
>once|TRBV11-3|TRBD2|TRBJ2-7
TGTGCCAGCAGCTTCTCCGCCCGTCGGGGGGACTACGAGCAGTACTTC
CASSFSARRGDYEQYF
>-|TRBV7-3|TRBD1|TRBJ2-2
TGTGCCAGCAGCTCCAGGACAGGGGGCCCCACCGGGGAGCTGTTTTTT
CASSSRTGGPTGELFF
>-|TRBV5-1|TRBD2|TRBJ2-7
TGCGCCAGCAGCGAACCTAGCGGAGGGAACAACTACGAGCAGTACTTC
CASSEPSGGNNYEQYF
>-|TRBV11-2|-|TRBJ2-1
TGTGCCAGCAGCTCGGACAGAATGGGCAATGAGCAGTTCTTC
CASSSDRMGNEQFF
>-|TRBV2|-|TRBJ2-7
TGTGCCAGCAGTACCTACGGGCCCAACGAGCAGTACTTC
CASSTYGPNEQYF
>once|TRBV5-6|-|TRBJ2-5
TGTGCCAGCAGCTTTCCCATCGAAGAGACCCAGTACTTC
CASSFPIEETQYF
>few|TRBV7-9|-|TRBJ2-7
TGTGCCAGCAGCTTGGTCAGCACCTACGAGCAGTACTTC
CASSLVSTYEQYF
>-|TRBV5-1|-|TRBJ2-3
TGCGCCAGCAGCTTGGCTGGGCGTTCTAGCACAGATACGCAGTATTTT
CASSLAGRSSTDTQYF
>-|TRBV6-1|-|TRBJ2-7
TGTGCCAGCACTGGGGCGTTGGGGTCCTCCTACGAGCAGTACTTC
CASTGALGSSYEQYF
>-|TRBV9|-|TRBJ2-4
TGTGCCAGCAGCCTCGACCTAGCCTCCAAAAACATTCAGTACTTC
CASSLDLASKNIQYF
>few|TRBV7-9|-|TRBJ1-6
TGTGCCAGCAGCCCCGGTGGCGATTCACCCCTCCACTTT
CASSPGGDSPLHF
>-|TRBV5-6|-|TRBJ1-1
TGTGCCAGCAGCTGGGGTACTGAAGCTTTCTTT
CASSWGTEAFF
>-|TRBV25-1|-|TRBJ1-1
TGTGCCAGCGAGACCGAACTGAACACTGAAGCTTTCTTT
CASETELNTEAFF
>-|TRBV19|TRBD1|TRBJ2-3
TGTGCCAGTACCGGGACAGGGTTTGTAGATACGCAGTATTTT
CASTGTGFVDTQYF
>-|TRBV6-6|-|TRBJ1-4
TGTGCCAGCAGTTCCCAAACAGGGGAAAAACTGTTTTTT
CASSSQTGEKLFF
>-|TRBV30|-|TRBJ2-1
TGTGCCTGGAGTGTAACCTTCCCCTACAATGAGCAGTTCTTC
CAWSVTFPYNEQFF
>-|TRBV27|TRBD1|TRBJ1-2
TGTGCCAGCAAATCGGGACAGATTAACTATGGCTACACCTTC
CASKSGQINYGYTF
>-|TRBV5-1|-|TRBJ1-1
TGCGCCAGCAGCTTGGTCTCCCCAGGTGAAGCTTTCTTT
CASSLVSPGEAFF
>few|TRBV2|-|TRBJ1-2
TGTGCCAGCAGTGAAAGGGCAGGGGAGGGTTCTTTTGGCTACACCTTC
CASSERAGEGSFGYTF
>-|TRBV30|-|TRBJ1-6
TGTGCCTGGAGTCCTCAGGGAGATTCACCCCTCCACTTT
CAWSPQGDSPLHF